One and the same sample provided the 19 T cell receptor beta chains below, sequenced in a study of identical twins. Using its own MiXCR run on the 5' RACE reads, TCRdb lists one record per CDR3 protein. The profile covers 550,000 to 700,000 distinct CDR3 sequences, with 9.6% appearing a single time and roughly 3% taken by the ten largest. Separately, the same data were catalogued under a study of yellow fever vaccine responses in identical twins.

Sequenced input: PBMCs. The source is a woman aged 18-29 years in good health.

CDR3 loop: CASSRDRGPVLSQYF. In nucleotides, the CDR3 is TGTGCCAGCAGCCGAGACAGGGGGCCTGTTCTTTCGCAGTATTTT. The chain couples TRBV7-8 to TRBJ2-3, with TRBD1 matching 10 bases. V was pared by 5 bases and J by 10 bases, with 12 bases of the junction left unmatched. Germline V gene lookup returns CDR1 SGHVS and CDR2 FQNEAQ. The CDR3 length is 15 residues.

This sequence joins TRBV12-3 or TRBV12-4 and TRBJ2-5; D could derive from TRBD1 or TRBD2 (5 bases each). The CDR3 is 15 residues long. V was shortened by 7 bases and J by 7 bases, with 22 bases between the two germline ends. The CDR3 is CASTQGRGIERTQYF. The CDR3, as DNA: TGTGCCAGCACCCAGGGACGAGGAATTGAAAGGACCCAGTACTTC.

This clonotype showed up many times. The CDR3 is CAINGGAGYGYTF. The CDR3 DNA is TGTGCCATCAACGGAGGGGCAGGGTACGGCTACACCTTC. This chain uses TRBV10-3 with TRBJ1-2; possibly TRBD1 for D (5 bases). The CDR3 runs 13 residues. CDR1 ENHRY and CDR2 SYGVKD come from the germline V gene. The ends were cut back, 7 bases at V and 8 bases at J, with 17 bases in the middle.

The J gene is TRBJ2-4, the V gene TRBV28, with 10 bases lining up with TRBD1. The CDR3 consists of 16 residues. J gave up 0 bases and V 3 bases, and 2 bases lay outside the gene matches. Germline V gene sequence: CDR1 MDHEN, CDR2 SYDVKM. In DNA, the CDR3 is TGTGCCAGCAGTTTGAGGGACAGGGGAGCCAAAAACATTCAGTACTTC. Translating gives CASSLRDRGAKNIQYF.

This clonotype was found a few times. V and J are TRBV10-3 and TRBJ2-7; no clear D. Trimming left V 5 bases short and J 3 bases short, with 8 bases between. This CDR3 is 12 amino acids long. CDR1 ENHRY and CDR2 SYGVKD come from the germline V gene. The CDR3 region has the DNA TGTGCCATCAGTCCTGATGGCTACGAGCAGTACTTC. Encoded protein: CAISPDGYEQYF.

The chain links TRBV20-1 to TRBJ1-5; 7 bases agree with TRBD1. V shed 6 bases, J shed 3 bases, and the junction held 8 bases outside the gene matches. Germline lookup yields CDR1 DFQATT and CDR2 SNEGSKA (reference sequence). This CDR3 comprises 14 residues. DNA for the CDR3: TGCAGTGCCCCCCGGACAGGACTCAATCAGCCCCAGCATTTT. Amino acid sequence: CSAPRTGLNQPQHF.

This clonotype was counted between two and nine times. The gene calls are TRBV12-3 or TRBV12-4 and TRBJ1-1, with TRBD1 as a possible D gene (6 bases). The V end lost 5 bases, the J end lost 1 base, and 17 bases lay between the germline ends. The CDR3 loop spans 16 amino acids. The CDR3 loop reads CASSLRAQGSNTEAFF. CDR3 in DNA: TGTGCCAGCAGTCTAAGGGCACAGGGATCGAACACTGAAGCTTTCTTT.

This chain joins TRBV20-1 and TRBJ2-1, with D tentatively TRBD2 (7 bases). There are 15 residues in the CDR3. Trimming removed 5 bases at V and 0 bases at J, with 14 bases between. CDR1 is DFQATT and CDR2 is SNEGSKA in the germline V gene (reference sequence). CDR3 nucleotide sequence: TGCAGTGCTCCTAGAGGGGGGGACTCCTACAATGAGCAGTTCTTC. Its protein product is CSAPRGGDSYNEQFF.

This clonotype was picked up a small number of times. CDR3 amino acids: CASSEARRGLAGGETQYF. DNA for the CDR3: TGTGCCAGCAGTGAAGCGCGAAGGGGACTAGCGGGAGGCGAGACCCAGTACTTC. The chain employs TRBV6-1 and TRBJ2-5, with 15 nucleotides matching TRBD2. The CDR3 extends over 18 amino acids. V lost 0 bases, J lost 5 bases, and 7 bases stayed unmatched. CDR1 is MNHNS and CDR2 is SASEGT in the germline V gene.

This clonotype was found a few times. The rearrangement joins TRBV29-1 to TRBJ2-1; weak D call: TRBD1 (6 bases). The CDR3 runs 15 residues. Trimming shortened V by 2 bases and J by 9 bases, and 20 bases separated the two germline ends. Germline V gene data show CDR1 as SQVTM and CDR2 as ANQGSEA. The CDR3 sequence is CSVENPENRESEQFF. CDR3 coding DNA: TGCAGCGTTGAAAATCCTGAAAACAGGGAATCTGAGCAGTTCTTC.

The CDR3 bases are TGTGCTAGTGGTTTGTCTCCAGTTTTCTACGAGCAGTACTTC. This gives the protein CASGLSPVFYEQYF. The gene calls are TRBV12-5 and TRBJ2-7; no reliable D call. Germline loops: CDR1 LGHNT, CDR2 FRNRAP. The CDR3 spans 14 residues. The V end was cut by 2 bases, the J end by 3 bases, with 11 bases between.

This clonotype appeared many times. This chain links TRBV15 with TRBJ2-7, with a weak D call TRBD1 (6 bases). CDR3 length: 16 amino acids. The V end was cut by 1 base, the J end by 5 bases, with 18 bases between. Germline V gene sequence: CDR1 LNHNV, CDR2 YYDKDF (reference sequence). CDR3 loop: CATSRVRGRLLDEQYF. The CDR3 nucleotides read TGTGCCACCAGCAGAGTCAGGGGCCGGCTTCTGGACGAGCAGTACTTC.

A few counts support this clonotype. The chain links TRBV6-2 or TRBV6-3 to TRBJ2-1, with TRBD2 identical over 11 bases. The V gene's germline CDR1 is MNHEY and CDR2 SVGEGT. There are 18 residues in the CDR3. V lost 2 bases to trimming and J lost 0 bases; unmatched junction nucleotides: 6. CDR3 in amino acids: CASSYRRLAGSSYNEQFF. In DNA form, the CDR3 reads TGTGCCAGCAGTTACCGTCGACTAGCGGGAAGCTCCTACAATGAGCAGTTCTTC.

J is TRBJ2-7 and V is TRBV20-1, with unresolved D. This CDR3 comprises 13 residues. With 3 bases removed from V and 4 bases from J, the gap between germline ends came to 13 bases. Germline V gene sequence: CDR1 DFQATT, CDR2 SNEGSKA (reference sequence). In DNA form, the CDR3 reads TGCAGTGCTAGCGGTGGGGTGGGGTACGAGCAGTACTTC. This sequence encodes CSASGGVGYEQYF.

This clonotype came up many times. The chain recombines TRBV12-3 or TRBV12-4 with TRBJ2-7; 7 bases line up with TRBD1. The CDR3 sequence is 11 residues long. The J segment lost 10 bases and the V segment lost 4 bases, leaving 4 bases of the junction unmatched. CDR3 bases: TGTGCCAGCAGTTCCGACAGGGTACAGTACTTC. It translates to CASSSDRVQYF.

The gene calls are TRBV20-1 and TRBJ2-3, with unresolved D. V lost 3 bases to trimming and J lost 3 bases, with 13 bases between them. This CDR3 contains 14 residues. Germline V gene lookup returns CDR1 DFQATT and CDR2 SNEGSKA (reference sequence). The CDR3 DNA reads TGCAGTGCTAGTGGTTCTGAAAGTACAGATACGCAGTATTTT. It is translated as CSASGSESTDTQYF.

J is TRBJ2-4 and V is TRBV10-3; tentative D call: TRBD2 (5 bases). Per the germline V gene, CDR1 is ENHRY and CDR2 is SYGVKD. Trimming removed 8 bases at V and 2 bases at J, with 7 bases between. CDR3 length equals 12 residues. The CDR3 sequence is CAIEGPKNIQYF. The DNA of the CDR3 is TGTGCCATCGAGGGCCCCAAAAACATTCAGTACTTC.

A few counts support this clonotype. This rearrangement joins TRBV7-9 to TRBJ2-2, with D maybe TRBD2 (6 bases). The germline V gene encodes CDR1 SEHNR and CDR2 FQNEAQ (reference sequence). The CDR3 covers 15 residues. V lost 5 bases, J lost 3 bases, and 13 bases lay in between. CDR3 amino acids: CASSPAGPDTGELFF. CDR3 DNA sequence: TGTGCCAGCAGCCCCGCGGGGCCGGACACCGGGGAGCTGTTTTTT.

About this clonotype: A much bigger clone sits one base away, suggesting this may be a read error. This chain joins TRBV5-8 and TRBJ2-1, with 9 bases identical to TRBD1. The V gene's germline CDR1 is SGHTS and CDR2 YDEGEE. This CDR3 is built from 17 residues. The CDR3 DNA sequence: TGTGCCAGCAGCTTGGTAGTTGCGGGACAGGGAAGGAATGAGCAGTCCTTC. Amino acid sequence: CASSLVVAGQGRNEQSF.